This T cell receptor beta chain derives from a study of T-cell reconstitution after alpha-beta-depleted transplantation in children. Study-level results: Where alpha-beta T cells came from about two months after transplant was reportedly several hundred expanded graft clones.

As regards this clonotype: What it binds is not known.

Unique molecular identifiers featured in how the TCRbeta library was prepared. One entry per CDR3 protein, called by TCRdb with MiXCR from the PCR reads. Of around 580,000 distinct CDR3 sequences in the sample, roughly 24% are singletons; the top ten hold roughly 13%. V was pared by 2 bases and J by 15 bases, with 26 bases between. The CDR3 runs 16 residues. From germline, CDR1 is MDHEN and CDR2 SYDVKM. The rearrangement links TRBV28 to TRBJ2-1, with D possibly matching TRBD2 (6 bases). The TCR comes from a boy under two years old who had a stem cell transplant for acute myeloid leukemia, so the T cells may come from the graft donor. This specimen was PBMCs, mostly from graft donor cells, taken 360 days after TCRalphabeta/CD19-depleted stem cell transplant. Here the CDR3 DNA reads TGTGCCAGCAGTTTACGTAGTGTCGGGAGTTTAGGCTATCCGTTCTTC. Translated: CASSLRSVGSLGYPFF.